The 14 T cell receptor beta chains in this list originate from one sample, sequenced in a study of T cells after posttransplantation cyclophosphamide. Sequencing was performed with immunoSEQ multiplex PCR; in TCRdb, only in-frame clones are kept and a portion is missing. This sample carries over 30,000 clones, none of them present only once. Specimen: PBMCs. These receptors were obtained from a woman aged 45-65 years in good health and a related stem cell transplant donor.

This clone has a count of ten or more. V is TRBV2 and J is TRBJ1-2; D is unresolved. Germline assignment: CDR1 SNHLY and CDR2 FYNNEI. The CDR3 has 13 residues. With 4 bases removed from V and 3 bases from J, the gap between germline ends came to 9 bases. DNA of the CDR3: TGTGCCAGCAGTGGTGAGGGTCACTATGGCTACACCTTC. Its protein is CASSGEGHYGYTF.

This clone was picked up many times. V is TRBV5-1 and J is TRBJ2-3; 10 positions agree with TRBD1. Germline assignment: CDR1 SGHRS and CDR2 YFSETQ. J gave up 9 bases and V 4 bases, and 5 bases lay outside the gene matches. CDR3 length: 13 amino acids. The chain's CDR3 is CASSATDRGTQYF. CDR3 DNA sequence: TGCGCCAGCAGCGCGACGGACAGGGGGACGCAGTATTTT. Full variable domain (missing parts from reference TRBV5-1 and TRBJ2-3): KAGVTQTPRYLIKTRGQQVTLSCSPISGHRSVSWYQQTPGQGLQFLFEYFSETQRNKGNFPGRFSGRQFSNSRSEMNVSTLELGDSALYLCASSATDRGTQYFGPGTRLTVL.

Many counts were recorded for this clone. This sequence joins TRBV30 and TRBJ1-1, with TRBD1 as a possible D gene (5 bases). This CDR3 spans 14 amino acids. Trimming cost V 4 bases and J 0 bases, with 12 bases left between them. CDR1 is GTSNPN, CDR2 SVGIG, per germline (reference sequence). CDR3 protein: CAWTGMTLNTEAFF. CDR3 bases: TGTGCCTGGACAGGGATGACCTTGAACACTGAAGCTTTCTTT.

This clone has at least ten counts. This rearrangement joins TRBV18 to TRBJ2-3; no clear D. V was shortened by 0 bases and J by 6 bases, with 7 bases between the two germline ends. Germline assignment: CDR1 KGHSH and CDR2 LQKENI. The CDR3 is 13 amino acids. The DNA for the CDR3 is TGTGCCAGCTCACCACCGTACGGGGATACGCAGTATTTT. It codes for CASSPPYGDTQYF.

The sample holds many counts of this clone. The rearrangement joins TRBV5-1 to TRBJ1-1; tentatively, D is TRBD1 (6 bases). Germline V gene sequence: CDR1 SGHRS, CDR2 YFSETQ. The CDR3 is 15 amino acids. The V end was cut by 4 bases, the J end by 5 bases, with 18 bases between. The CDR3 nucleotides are TGCGCCAGCAGCCACCCCCGGGGGGCTCGGACTGAAGCTTTCTTT. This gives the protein CASSHPRGARTEAFF.

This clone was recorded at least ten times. The DNA of the CDR3 is TGTGCCAGCAGCCACGAGACAGGGCCCTTGGAGCAGTACTTC. It translates to CASSHETGPLEQYF. V gene TRBV7-9 combines with J gene TRBJ2-7; 7 bases match TRBD1. The CDR3 extends over 14 amino acids. Trimming at V came to 5 bases and at J to 7 bases, leaving 11 bases not matched to a gene. Germline-derived CDR1 and CDR2 are SEHNR and FQNEAQ (reference sequence).

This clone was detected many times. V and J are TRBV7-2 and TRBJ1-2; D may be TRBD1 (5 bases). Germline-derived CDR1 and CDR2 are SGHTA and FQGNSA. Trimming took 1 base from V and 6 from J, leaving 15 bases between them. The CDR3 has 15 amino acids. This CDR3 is CASSLDNGQGNGYTF. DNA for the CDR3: TGTGCCAGCAGCTTAGATAACGGTCAGGGTAATGGCTACACCTTC.

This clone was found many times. This chain's CDR3 is CATSSEGELNQPQHF. DNA for the CDR3: TGTGCCACCAGCAGCGAGGGGGAACTCAATCAGCCCCAGCATTTT. The rearrangement joins TRBV15 to TRBJ1-5; D might be TRBD1 (6 bases). The CDR3 runs 15 residues. V shed 3 bases and J shed 3 bases, with 12 bases lying between them. Germline CDR1 reads LNHNV; CDR2 reads YYDKDF (reference sequence). The full variable domain, completed using reference TRBV15 and TRBJ1-5, is DAMVIQNPRYQVTQFGKPVTLSCSQTLNHNVMYWYQQKSSQAPKLLFHYYDKDFNNEADTPDNFQSRRPNTSFCFLDIRSPGLGDTAMYLCATSSEGELNQPQHFGDGTRLSIL.

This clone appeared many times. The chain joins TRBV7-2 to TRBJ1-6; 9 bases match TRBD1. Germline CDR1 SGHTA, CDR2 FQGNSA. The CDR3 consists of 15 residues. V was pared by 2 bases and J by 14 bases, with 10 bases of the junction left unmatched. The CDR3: CASSLMGTGSLSLHF. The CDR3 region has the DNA TGTGCCAGCAGCTTAATGGGGACAGGGAGTTTATCCCTCCACTTT.

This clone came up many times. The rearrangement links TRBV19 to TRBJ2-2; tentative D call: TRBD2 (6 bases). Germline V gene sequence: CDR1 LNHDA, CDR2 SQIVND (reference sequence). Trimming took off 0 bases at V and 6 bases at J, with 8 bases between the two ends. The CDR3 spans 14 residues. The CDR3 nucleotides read TGTGCCAGTAGTATAGATAGGGAGGCCGGGGAGCTGTTTTTT. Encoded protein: CASSIDREAGELFF.

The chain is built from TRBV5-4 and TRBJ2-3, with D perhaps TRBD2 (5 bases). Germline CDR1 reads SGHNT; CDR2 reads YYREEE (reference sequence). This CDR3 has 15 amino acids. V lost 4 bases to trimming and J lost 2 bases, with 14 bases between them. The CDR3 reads CASSRPLGDTDTQYF. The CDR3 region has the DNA TGTGCCAGCAGCCGGCCACTGGGAGACACAGATACGCAGTATTTT.

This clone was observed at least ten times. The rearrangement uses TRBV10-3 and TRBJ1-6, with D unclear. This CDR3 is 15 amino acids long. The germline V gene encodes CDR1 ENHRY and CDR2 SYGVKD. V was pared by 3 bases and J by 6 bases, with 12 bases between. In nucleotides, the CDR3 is TGTGCCATCAGTGATCAGGTGGCAGGTAATTCACCCCTCCACTTT. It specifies CAISDQVAGNSPLHF.

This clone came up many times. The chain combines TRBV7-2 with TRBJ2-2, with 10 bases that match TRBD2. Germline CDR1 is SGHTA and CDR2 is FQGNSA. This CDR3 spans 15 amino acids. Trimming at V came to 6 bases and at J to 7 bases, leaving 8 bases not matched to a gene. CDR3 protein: CASRGAGGLGGELFF. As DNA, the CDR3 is TGTGCCAGCAGGGGAGCGGGGGGGCTTGGCGGGGAGCTGTTTTTT.

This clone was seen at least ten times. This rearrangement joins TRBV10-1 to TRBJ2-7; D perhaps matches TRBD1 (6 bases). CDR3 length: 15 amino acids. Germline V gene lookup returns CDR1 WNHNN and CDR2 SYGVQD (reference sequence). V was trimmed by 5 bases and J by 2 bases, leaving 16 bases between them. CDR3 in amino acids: CASSRGSGTPYEQYF. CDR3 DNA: TGCGCCAGCAGTAGGGGGTCGGGGACCCCCTACGAGCAGTACTTC.